This T cell receptor beta chain emerged from a study of Ad26.COV2.S vaccination and SARS-CoV-2 variants. CDR1 SGHVS and CDR2 FQNEAQ come from the germline V gene. Trimming took 1 base from V and 0 from J, leaving 7 bases between them. The CDR3 has 15 amino acids. On this clone itself: Its antigen is not known.

Treatment here: 15 to 20 received Ad26.COV2.S at low or high dose, single or two shots; 5 received placebo; per-sample allocation not given. Sampling occurred on day 63 after the first vaccine or placebo injection. The sample came from a Boston adult aged 18-55 years. The method was immunoSEQ multiplex PCR; TCRdb's version includes in-frame clones alone and lacks a portion of them. The sample lists hundreds of thousands of clones, 80% to 90% occurring once. Findings and limits, study-wide: Analytic work on TCR breadth and depth might have understated the full extent of total T cell responses. A substantial breadth of spike-specific CD8+ and CD4+ T cell responses after vaccination has been reported.

The clonotype originates from a person aged 18-65 years who received the Ad26.COV2.S COVID-19 vaccine or a placebo. The sequencing here drew on peripheral blood, taken in a trial of Ad26.COV2.S vaccine versus placebo. V gene TRBV7-8 combines with J gene TRBJ2-1, with D unresolved. In DNA form, the CDR3 reads TGTGCCAGCAGCTTAGTACGGATCTCCTACAATGAGCAGTTCTTC. This codes for CASSLVRISYNEQFF.